The entry below gives a single TCR beta chain sequence along with its context. This sample stems from a study of blood T cell repertoires in COVID-19. This CDR3 contains 17 residues. CDR1 SGHTA and CDR2 FQGNSA come from the germline V gene. Unmatched junction bases numbered 8, after V lost 1 base and J lost 3 bases. Clones were sequenced by immunoSEQ multiplex PCR, and TCRdb holds only the in-frame ones, with some missing. The sample shows under 130,000 clones, roughly 79% of them seen only once. The sample was peripheral blood. The rearrangement uses TRBV7-2 and TRBJ2-2, with 7 positions matching TRBD2. The receptor was isolated from a woman between 65 and 79 years old with acute or convalescent COVID-19. In DNA form, the CDR3 reads TGTGCCAGCAGCTTAGGATTGGGAGGGCCGTACACCGGGGAGCTGTTTTTT. The encoded protein is CASSLGLGGPYTGELFF.